The T cell receptor (beta chain) under discussion was sequenced for a study of CD8+CD57+ T cells in acquired aplastic anemia (dated by TCRdb to 2016 to 2019). Study-wide context: DNA extracted from sorted CD4+ and CD8+ cells had a mean of about 3.2 ug, with a range of about 0.19 to 30 ug. A CD8+CD57+ expansion meant a frequency higher than the mean frequency seen in healthy subjects.

Genomic DNA was used as template for profiling of TCR beta VDJ combinations and CDR3 sequences. TCR repertoire sequencing was run on an Illumina HiSeq 2000. As for the authors' bioinformatics: TRBV/TRBJ rearrangement plots, CDR3 size and DJ length profiles, and Simpson's diversity index were used to evaluate the repertoires. The immunodominant clone was defined as the most abundant DNA sequence in deep sequencing data. CDR3 amino acid sequences were screened for sharing across subjects and compared with published repertoires and the VDJdb database. TCRdb reworked the public reads: Q25 trimming with fastp, MiXCR clone assembly, productive beta chains retained. Entries are consolidated by CDR3 protein sequence, retaining the most common genes and DNA. What appears here as the V and J calls and clone size reflects TCRdb's work, not the paper's. This sample comprises a few hundred thousand distinct CDR3 sequences, roughly a third of them detected only once. The ten most abundant clones make up 0.82% of the sample.

Reading the germline V gene gives CDR1 ENHRY and CDR2 SYGVKD. Spanning cysteine to phenylalanine, the CDR3 consists of 12 amino acids. CDR3 DNA is the only sequence kept; it has 36 bases, read in frame from the first base. Patients chosen for sequencing had shown expansion of CD8+CD57+ cells by flow cytometry. Every patient had severe acquired aplastic anemia, diagnosed using the International Study of Aplastic Anemia and Agranulocytosis and Camitta criteria. No patient had received any therapy when blood was sampled. In this study, sorted CD4+ and CD8+ T cells from the blood of healthy subjects and of severe aplastic anemia patients had their TCR repertoires deep-sequenced. Patients were enrolled under clinicaltrials.gov protocols 00001620, 01623167, 00001397, 00071045, 00081523 and 00961064 in the USA. Ficoll-Paque density gradient centrifugation was used to isolate peripheral blood mononuclear cells. Before DNA extraction, CD4+ and CD8+ T cells were sorted with FACS or magnetic beads.

The research as a whole found: Patients and healthy controls showed no significant difference in CD8+ Simpson's diversity (P=0.060). Although 25 to 30 CD8+ CDR3 sequences were shared by patients and controls, these sequences appeared highly expressed in patients and within the immunodominant clones of patients.

This clonotype showed up just a few times. Its cognate antigen has yet to be identified. A read error may produce the germline difference seen at one junction end. The clonotype was recovered from a human donor with aplastic anemia. Sequencing input: sorted CD4+, CD8+, or CD8+CD57+ T cells (not recorded which) from PBMCs. Rearrangement joined TRBV10-3 to TRBJ1-2, with no confident D gene call. The nucleotides are TGTGCCAGCAGTGTAGAAACACGGGGCTACACCTTC. This yields the protein CASSVETRGYTF.